This record looks at one T cell receptor beta chain sequence and its context. As yet, its antigen is unknown. Germline CDR1 reads ENHRY; CDR2 reads SYGVKD. V lost 1 base and J 5 bases, leaving 6 bases between the germline ends. The length of the CDR3 is 12 residues. Extracted from the samples, RNA was reverse transcribed into cDNA to serve as the sequencing template. Data came from immunoSEQ multiplex PCR; TCRdb stores just in-frame clones and leaves some out. The sample comprises roughly 150,000 clones, around 50% of which are singletons, and about 6.8% rests with the top ten. These data originate in a study of CD8+ T cells in alopecia areata. The study's findings and limits: Alopecia totalis/universalis scalp especially showed more expanded CD8+ clones than normal scalp.

The material sequenced was CD4+ T cells sorted from blood, taken at week 0. J is TRBJ2-7 and V is TRBV10-3; a possible D gene is TRBD2 (5 bases). The clonotype was recovered from a human donor with alopecia areata. The DNA of the CDR3 is TGTGCCATCAGTGAGTTGGGAGACGAGCAGTACTTC. This codes for CAISELGDEQYF.